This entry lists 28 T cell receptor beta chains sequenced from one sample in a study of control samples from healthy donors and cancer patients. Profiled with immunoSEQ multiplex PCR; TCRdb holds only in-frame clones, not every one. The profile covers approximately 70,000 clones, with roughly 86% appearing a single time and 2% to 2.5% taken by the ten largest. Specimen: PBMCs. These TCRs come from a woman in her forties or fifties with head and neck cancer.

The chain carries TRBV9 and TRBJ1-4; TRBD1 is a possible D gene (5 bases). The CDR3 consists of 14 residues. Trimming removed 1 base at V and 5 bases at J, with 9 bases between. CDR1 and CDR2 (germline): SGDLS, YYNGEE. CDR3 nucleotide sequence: TGTGCCAGCAGCGTAAATTGGGGGAATGAAAAACTGTTTTTT. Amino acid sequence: CASSVNWGNEKLFF.

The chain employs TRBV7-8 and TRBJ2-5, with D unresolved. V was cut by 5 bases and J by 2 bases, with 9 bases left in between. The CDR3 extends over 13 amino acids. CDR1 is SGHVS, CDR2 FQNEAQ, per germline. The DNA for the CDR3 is TGTGCCAGCAGCCCTGACCAACAAGAGACCCAGTACTTC. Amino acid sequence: CASSPDQQETQYF.

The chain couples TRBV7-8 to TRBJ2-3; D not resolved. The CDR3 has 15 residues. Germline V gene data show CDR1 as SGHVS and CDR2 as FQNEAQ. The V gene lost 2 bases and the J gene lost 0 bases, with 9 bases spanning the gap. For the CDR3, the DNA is TGTGCCAGCAGCTTACCCAGAGGTAGCACAGATACGCAGTATTTT. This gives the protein CASSLPRGSTDTQYF.

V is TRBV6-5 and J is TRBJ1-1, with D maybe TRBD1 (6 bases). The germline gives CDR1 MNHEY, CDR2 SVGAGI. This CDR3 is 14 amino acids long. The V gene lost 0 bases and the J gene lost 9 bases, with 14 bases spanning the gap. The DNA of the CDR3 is TGTGCCAGCAGTTACTCGCCAGGGGTCGCCCAAGCTTTCTTT. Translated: CASSYSPGVAQAFF.

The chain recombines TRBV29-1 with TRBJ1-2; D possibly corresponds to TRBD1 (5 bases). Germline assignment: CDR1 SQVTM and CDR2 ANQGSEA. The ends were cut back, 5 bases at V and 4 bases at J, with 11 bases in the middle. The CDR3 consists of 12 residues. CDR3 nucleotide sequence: TGCAGCGTTTCCAGGGAGTCCTATGGCTACACCTTC. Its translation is CSVSRESYGYTF. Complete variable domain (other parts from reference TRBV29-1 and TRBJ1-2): SAVISQKPSRDICQRGTSLTIQCQVDSQVTMMFWYRQQPGQSLTLIATANQGSEATYESGFVIDKFPISRPNLTFSTLTVSNMSPEDSSIYLCSVSRESYGYTFGSGTRLTVV.

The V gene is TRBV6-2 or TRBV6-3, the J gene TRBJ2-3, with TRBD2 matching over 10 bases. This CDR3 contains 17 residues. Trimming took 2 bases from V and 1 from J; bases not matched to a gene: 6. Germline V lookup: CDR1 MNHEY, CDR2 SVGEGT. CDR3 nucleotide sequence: TGTGCCAGCAGTTACGATGGTCTAGCGGGGGGCACAGATACGCAGTATTTT. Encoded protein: CASSYDGLAGGTDTQYF.

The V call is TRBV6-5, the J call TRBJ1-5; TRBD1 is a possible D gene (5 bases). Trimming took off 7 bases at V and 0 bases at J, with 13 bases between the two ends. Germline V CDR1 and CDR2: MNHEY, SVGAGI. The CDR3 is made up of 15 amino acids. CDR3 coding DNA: TGTGCCAGCAAATGGGACGGGAATAGCAATCAGCCCCAGCATTTT. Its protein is CASKWDGNSNQPQHF.

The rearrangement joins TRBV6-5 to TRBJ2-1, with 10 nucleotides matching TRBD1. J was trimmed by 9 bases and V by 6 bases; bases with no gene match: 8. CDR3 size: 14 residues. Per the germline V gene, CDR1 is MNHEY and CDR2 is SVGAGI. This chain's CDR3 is CASRETGGIGEQFF. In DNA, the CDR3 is TGTGCCAGCAGAGAGACAGGGGGCATTGGTGAGCAGTTCTTC.

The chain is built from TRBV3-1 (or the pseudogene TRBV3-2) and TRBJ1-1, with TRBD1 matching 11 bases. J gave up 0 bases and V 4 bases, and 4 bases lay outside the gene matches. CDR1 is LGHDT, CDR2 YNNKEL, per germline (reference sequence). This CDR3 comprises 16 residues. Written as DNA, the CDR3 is TGTGCCAGCAGCCCATGGGACAGGGGGTTGAACACTGAAGCTTTCTTT. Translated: CASSPWDRGLNTEAFF.

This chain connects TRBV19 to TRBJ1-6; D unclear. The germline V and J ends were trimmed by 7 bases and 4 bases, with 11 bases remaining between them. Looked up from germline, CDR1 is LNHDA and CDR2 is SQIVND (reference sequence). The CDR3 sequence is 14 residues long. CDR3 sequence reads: CASNGSPYNSPLHF. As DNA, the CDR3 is TGTGCCAGTAACGGTTCGCCTTATAATTCACCCCTCCACTTT.

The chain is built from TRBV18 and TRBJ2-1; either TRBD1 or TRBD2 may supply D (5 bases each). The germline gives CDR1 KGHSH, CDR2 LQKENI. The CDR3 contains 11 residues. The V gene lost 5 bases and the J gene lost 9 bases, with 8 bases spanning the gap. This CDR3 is CASSFGTEQFF. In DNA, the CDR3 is TGTGCCAGCTCATTCGGGACTGAGCAGTTCTTC.

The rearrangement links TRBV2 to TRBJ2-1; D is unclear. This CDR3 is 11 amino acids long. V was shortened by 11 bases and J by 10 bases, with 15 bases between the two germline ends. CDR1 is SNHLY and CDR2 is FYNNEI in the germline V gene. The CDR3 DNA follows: TGTGCCTCCCAGGTGGCCGGGGAGCAGTTCTTC. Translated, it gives CASQVAGEQFF. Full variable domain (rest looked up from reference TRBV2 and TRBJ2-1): EPEVTQTPSHQVTQMGQEVILRCVPISNHLYFYWYRQILGQKVEFLVSFYNNEISEKSEIFDDQFSVERPDGSNFTLKIRSTKLEDSAMYFCASQVAGEQFFGPGTRLTVL.

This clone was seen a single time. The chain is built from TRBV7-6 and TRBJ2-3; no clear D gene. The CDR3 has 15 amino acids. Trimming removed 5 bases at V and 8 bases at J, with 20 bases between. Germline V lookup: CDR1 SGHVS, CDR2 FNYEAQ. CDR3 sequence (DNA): TGTGCCAGCAGCCCCCGGAGTCGGCCATTGGGTACGCAGTATTTT. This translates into CASSPRSRPLGTQYF.

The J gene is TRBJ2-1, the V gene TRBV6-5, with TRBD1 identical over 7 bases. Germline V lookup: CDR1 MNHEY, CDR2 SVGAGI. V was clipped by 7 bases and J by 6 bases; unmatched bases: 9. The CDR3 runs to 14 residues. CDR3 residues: CASKETGEFNEQFF. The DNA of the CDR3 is TGTGCCAGCAAGGAAACAGGGGAATTCAATGAGCAGTTCTTC.

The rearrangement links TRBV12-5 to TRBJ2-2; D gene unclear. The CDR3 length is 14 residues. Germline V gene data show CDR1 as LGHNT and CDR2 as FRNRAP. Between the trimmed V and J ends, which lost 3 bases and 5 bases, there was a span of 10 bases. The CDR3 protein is CASGLAGPTGELFF. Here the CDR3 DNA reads TGTGCTAGTGGTTTAGCTGGTCCAACCGGGGAGCTGTTTTTT.

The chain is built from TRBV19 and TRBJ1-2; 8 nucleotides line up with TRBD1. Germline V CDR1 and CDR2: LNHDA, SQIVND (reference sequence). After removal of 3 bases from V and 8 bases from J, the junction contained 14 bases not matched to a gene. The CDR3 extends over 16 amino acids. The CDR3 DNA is TGTGCCAGTAGTATTTTGGACAGGGCCCCTCCGGGGGGCTACACCTTC. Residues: CASSILDRAPPGGYTF.

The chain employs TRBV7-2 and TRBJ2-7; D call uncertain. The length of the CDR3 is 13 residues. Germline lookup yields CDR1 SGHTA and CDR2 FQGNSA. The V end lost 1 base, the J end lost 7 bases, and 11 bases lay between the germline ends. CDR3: CASSLVAASEQYF. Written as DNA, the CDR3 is TGTGCCAGCAGCTTAGTGGCAGCAAGTGAGCAGTACTTC.

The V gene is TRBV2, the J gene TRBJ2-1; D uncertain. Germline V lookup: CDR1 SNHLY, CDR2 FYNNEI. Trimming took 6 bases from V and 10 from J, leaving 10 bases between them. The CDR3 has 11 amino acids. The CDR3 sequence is CASRVGWEQFF. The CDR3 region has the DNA TGTGCCAGCAGGGTGGGGTGGGAGCAGTTCTTC. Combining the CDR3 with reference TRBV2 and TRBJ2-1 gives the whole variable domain EPEVTQTPSHQVTQMGQEVILRCVPISNHLYFYWYRQILGQKVEFLVSFYNNEISEKSEIFDDQFSVERPDGSNFTLKIRSTKLEDSAMYFCASRVGWEQFFGPGTRLTVL.

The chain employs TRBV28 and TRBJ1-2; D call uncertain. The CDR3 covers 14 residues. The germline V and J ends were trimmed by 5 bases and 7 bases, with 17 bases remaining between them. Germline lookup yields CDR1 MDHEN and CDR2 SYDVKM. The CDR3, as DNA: TGTGCCAGCAGTCCCAGACAACACCTGGGTGGCTACACCTTC. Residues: CASSPRQHLGGYTF.

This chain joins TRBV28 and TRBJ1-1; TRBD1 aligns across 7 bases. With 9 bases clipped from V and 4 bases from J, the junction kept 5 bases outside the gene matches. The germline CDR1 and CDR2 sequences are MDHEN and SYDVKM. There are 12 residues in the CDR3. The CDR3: CASTTGSTEAFF. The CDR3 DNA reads TGTGCCAGTACGACAGGGAGCACTGAAGCTTTCTTT.

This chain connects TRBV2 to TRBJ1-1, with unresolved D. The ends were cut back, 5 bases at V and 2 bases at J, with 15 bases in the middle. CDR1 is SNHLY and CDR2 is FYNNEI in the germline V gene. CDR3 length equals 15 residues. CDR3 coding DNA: TGTGCCAGCAGTCCGACCCGTACACGTAACACTGAAGCTTTCTTT. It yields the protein CASSPTRTRNTEAFF.

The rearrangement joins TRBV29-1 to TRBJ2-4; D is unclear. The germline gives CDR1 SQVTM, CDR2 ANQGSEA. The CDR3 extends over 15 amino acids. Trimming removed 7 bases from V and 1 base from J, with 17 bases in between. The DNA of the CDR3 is TGCAGCGAAGACGGCGGTTCAAGGGCCAAAAACATTCAGTACTTC. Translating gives CSEDGGSRAKNIQYF.

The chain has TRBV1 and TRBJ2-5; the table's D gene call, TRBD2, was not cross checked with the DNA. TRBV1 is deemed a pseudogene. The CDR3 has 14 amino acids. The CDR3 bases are TGCACCAGCGGGACTAGCGGGGAGCAAGAGACCCAGTACTTC. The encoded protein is CTSGTSGEQETQYF.

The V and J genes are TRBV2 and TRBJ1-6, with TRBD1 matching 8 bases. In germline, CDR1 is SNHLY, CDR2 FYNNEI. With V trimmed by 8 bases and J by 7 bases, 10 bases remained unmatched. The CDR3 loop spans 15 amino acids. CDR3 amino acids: CASSSSRGPNSPLHF. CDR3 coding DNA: TGTGCCAGCTCAAGTTCCAGGGGGCCGAATTCACCCCTCCACTTT.

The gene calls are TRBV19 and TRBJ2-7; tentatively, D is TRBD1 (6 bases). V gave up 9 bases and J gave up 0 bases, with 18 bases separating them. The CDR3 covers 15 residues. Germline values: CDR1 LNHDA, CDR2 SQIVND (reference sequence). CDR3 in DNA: TGTGCCAGCACCTCGGTCAGGGGCAGCTCCTACGAGCAGTACTTC. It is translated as CASTSVRGSSYEQYF.

The CDR3 spells CASSSAGGHTNEKLFF. CDR3 sequence (DNA): TGTGCCAGCAGCTCGGCGGGGGGACATACTAATGAAAAACTGTTTTTT. V usage is TRBV7-9 and J usage is TRBJ1-4; the D gene is possibly TRBD1 (6 bases). The V end lost 4 bases, the J end lost 2 bases, and 14 bases lay between the germline ends. This CDR3 is 16 amino acids long. Per germline, CDR1 SEHNR and CDR2 FQNEAQ (reference sequence).

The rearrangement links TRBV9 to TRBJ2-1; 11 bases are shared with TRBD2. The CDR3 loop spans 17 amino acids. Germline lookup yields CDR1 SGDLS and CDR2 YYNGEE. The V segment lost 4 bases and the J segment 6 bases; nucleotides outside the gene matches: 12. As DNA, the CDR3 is TGTGCCAGCAGCATAGGGGCTAGCGGGGGGCGGTCCAATGAGCAGTTCTTC. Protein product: CASSIGASGGRSNEQFF.

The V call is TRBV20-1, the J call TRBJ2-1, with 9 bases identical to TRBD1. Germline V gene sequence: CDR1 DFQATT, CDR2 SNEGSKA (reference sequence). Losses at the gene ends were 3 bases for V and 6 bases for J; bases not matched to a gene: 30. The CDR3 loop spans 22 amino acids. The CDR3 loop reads CSASFPLPPDRGGSSLGNEQFF. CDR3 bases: TGCAGTGCTAGTTTCCCCCTCCCGCCGGACAGGGGTGGGTCAAGTCTGGGCAATGAGCAGTTCTTC.